Listed here are 17 T cell receptor beta chains from one sample, sequenced in a study of blood T cell repertoires in COVID-19. Repertoires were generated with immunoSEQ multiplex PCR, while TCRdb's copy carries only in-frame clones and drops some. The repertoire includes 70,000 to 80,000 clones, roughly 82% of them detected once, and roughly an eighth sits in the top ten. The sequenced material came from peripheral blood. The receptors were gathered from a woman older than 75 with acute or convalescent COVID-19.

The rearrangement uses TRBV2 and TRBJ2-2, with 8 bases matching TRBD1. Losses at the gene ends were 7 bases for V and 2 bases for J; bases not matched to a gene: 6. Per the germline V gene, CDR1 is SNHLY and CDR2 is FYNNEI. The CDR3 is made up of 15 amino acids. CDR3 bases: TGTGCCAGCAATACCGGGACAGGTAACACCGGGGAGCTGTTTTTT. It yields the protein CASNTGTGNTGELFF. Complete variable domain (other parts from reference TRBV2 and TRBJ2-2): EPEVTQTPSHQVTQMGQEVILRCVPISNHLYFYWYRQILGQKVEFLVSFYNNEISEKSEIFDDQFSVERPDGSNFTLKIRSTKLEDSAMYFCASNTGTGNTGELFFGEGSRLTVL.

This chain uses TRBV5-3 with TRBJ2-3, with 10 positions matching TRBD2. TRBV5-3 belongs to the ORF category, with a function that is uncertain. J lost 4 bases, V lost 3 bases, and 14 bases had no gene match. The length of the CDR3 is 18 residues. CDR3 in amino acids: CARSYTEPSGRVPDTQYF. CDR3 nucleotides: TGTGCCAGAAGCTATACAGAGCCCAGCGGGAGGGTCCCAGATACGCAGTATTTT.

This chain joins TRBV18 and TRBJ1-5; 12 positions agree with TRBD1. The CDR3 totals 20 residues. Germline CDR1 KGHSH, CDR2 LQKENI. The J segment lost 2 bases and the V segment lost 0 bases, leaving 11 bases of the junction unmatched. CDR3 sequence reads: CASSPPVGTGGEMGNQPQHF. Written as DNA, the CDR3 is TGTGCCAGCTCACCACCGGTTGGGACAGGGGGCGAAATGGGCAATCAGCCCCAGCATTTT.

The chain uses TRBV6-4 and TRBJ1-2, with 11 bases fitting TRBD1. The CDR3 spans 15 residues. The V gene end was trimmed by 5 bases and the J gene end by 8 bases; junction bases not matched to a gene: 10. CDR1 and CDR2 from the germline V gene are MRHNA and SNTAGT. This CDR3 reads CASSFAGQGAGGYTF. The CDR3 DNA follows: TGTGCCAGCAGTTTCGCAGGACAGGGGGCTGGAGGCTACACCTTC.

The rearrangement links TRBV24-1 to TRBJ1-5; a possible D gene is TRBD1 (6 bases). The CDR3 has 14 amino acids. V was trimmed by 7 bases and J by 3 bases, leaving 12 bases between them. Germline loops: CDR1 KGHDR, CDR2 SFDVKD. The CDR3 spells CATSPDRNNQPQHF. CDR3 nucleotides: TGTGCCACCAGCCCCGACAGGAACAATCAGCCCCAGCATTTT.

V and J are TRBV3-1 (or the pseudogene TRBV3-2) and TRBJ1-2; D call uncertain. This CDR3 spans 16 amino acids. The ends were cut back, 4 bases at V and 0 bases at J, with 15 bases in the middle. Germline loops: CDR1 LGHDT, CDR2 YNNKEL (reference sequence). Here the CDR3 reads CASSPFWEVTNYGYTF. Here the CDR3 DNA reads TGTGCCAGCAGCCCCTTCTGGGAGGTAACTAACTATGGCTACACCTTC.

The chain employs TRBV6-2 or TRBV6-3 and TRBJ1-4; TRBD1 agrees at 10 bases. The trim removed 5 bases at V and 8 bases at J, leaving 17 bases unmatched. Germline V gene lookup returns CDR1 MNHEY and CDR2 SVGEGT. CDR3 length equals 18 residues. CDR3 nucleotide sequence: TGTGCCAGCAGTAGCGACAGGGGGCGCTTCCGACGGCCAGAAAAACTGTTTTTT. It specifies CASSSDRGRFRRPEKLFF.

J is TRBJ1-1 and V is TRBV6-2 or TRBV6-3; D is uncertain. From germline, CDR1 is MNHEY and CDR2 SVGEGT. V was shortened by 2 bases and J by 6 bases, with 10 bases between the two germline ends. This CDR3 comprises 13 residues. Here the CDR3 DNA reads TGTGCCAGCAGTTACCTTCCAGGCGCTGAAGCTTTCTTT. The encoded protein is CASSYLPGAEAFF.

The chain uses TRBV7-9 and TRBJ2-1; no definite D call. The CDR3 covers 12 residues. The V gene lost 2 bases and the J gene lost 12 bases, with 11 bases spanning the gap. CDR1 and CDR2 from the germline V gene are SEHNR and FQNEAQ (reference sequence). The chain's CDR3 is CASSLSDSRQFF. In DNA form, the CDR3 reads TGTGCCAGCAGCTTAAGCGATTCTAGGCAGTTCTTC.

This sequence joins TRBV28 and TRBJ2-7, with TRBD2 identical over 7 bases. V gave up 2 bases and J gave up 4 bases; unmatched junction bases: 5. CDR3 length: 14 residues. The germline V gene has CDR1 MDHEN and CDR2 SYDVKM. The CDR3 DNA reads as TGTGCCAGCAGTTTAGGCGGGAGCGCGTACGAGCAGTACTTC. Translation: CASSLGGSAYEQYF.

This clone has just one count. This chain connects TRBV6-2 or TRBV6-3 to TRBJ2-1; possibly TRBD1 for D (6 bases). CDR1 is MNHEY, CDR2 SVGEGT, per germline. CDR3 length: 12 residues. The V and J ends lost 4 bases and 8 bases respectively, with 9 bases between them. Written as DNA, the CDR3 is TGTGCCAGCAGTTCAACAGGGTATGAGCAGTTCTTC. It encodes CASSSTGYEQFF.

The chain recombines TRBV27 with TRBJ1-5; maybe TRBD1 (6 bases). From germline, CDR1 is MNHEY and CDR2 SMNVEV (reference sequence). Trimming shortened V by 2 bases and J by 6 bases, and 11 bases separated the two germline ends. This CDR3 contains 14 residues. CDR3 bases: TGTGCCAGCAGTTTAAGGGGGACGGGTCAGCCCCAGCATTTT. It translates to CASSLRGTGQPQHF.

This chain joins TRBV10-3 and TRBJ2-5, with TRBD2 identical over 11 bases. CDR1 ENHRY and CDR2 SYGVKD come from the germline V gene. The CDR3 has 19 amino acids. V lost 0 bases, J lost 3 bases, and 12 bases stayed unmatched. The CDR3 DNA is TGTGCCATCAGTGAGTCGCCTAGCGGGGGGAGGTCGGTTAAAGAGACCCAGTACTTC. It codes for CAISESPSGGRSVKETQYF.

The J gene is TRBJ2-3, the V gene TRBV5-5; perhaps TRBD1 as D (5 bases). Germline loops: CDR1 SGHKS, CDR2 YYEKEE (reference sequence). This CDR3 has 14 amino acids. Trimming took off 4 bases at V and 3 bases at J, with 12 bases between the two ends. CDR3 protein: CASSPTQGTDTQYF. As DNA, the CDR3 is TGTGCCAGCAGCCCGACCCAGGGTACAGATACGCAGTATTTT.

The chain has TRBV12-5 and TRBJ2-2; 8 nucleotides match TRBD1. The ends lost 0 bases at V and 2 bases at J; junction bases unmatched: 11. The germline gives CDR1 LGHNT, CDR2 FRNRAP. The CDR3 has 19 amino acids. The CDR3 sequence: CASGLVLGTGLLNTGELFF. In DNA form, the CDR3 reads TGTGCTAGTGGTTTGGTACTGGGGACAGGATTATTAAACACCGGGGAGCTGTTTTTT.

The chain uses TRBV2 and TRBJ1-5; D is undetermined. There are 17 residues in the CDR3. The V gene lost 0 bases and the J gene lost 2 bases, with 14 bases spanning the gap. Germline V CDR1 and CDR2: SNHLY, FYNNEI. The CDR3 DNA is TGTGCCAGCAGTGAAGCGCTTGGCGGGGAGGGCAATCAGCCCCAGCATTTT. Translation gives CASSEALGGEGNQPQHF.

The V and J genes are TRBV5-6 and TRBJ1-6; 9 bases match TRBD1. V was clipped by 1 base and J by 0 bases; unmatched bases: 8. Per germline, CDR1 SGHDT and CDR2 YYEEEE. The CDR3 runs to 19 residues. In DNA, the CDR3 is TGTGCCAGCAGCTTGATGGGACAGGGTGGGAGCTCCTATAATTCACCCCTCCACTTT. Translated: CASSLMGQGGSSYNSPLHF.